A selection of T cell receptor beta chains follows, all from one sample in a study of shared clonotypes between healthy human individuals. TCRdb's copy holds only in-frame clones and misses some; the assay was immunoSEQ multiplex PCR. The sample holds hundreds of thousands of clones, around 77% seen once. Sample: PBMCs. These receptors all come from a woman in her thirties or forties in good health. Some clones in this sample may be carry-over from other donors' samples. Each CDR3 is given with its conserved first and last residue. Each record gives: D gene, V gene, J gene, clone size, CDR3 protein, CDR3 DNA. D genes are given only for firm matches. Where a row states a size, it is once, few, many or the class of an expanded clone; other rows omit it.

D gene: .
V gene: TRBV15
J gene: TRBJ2-5
clone size: .
CDR3 protein: CATSSQQETQYF
CDR3 DNA: TGTGCCACCAGCTCGCAGCAAGAGACCCAGTACTTC

D gene: .
V gene: TRBV15
J gene: TRBJ1-1
clone size: .
CDR3 protein: CATSRVLGPGTEAFF
CDR3 DNA: TGTGCCACCAGCAGGGTATTAGGCCCGGGAACTGAAGCTTTCTTT

D gene: .
V gene: TRBV27
J gene: TRBJ1-5
clone size: .
CDR3 protein: CASSFASGLSNQPQHF
CDR3 DNA: TGTGCCAGCAGTTTCGCTAGCGGCCTTAGCAATCAGCCCCAGCATTTT

D gene: .
V gene: TRBV7-7
J gene: TRBJ2-1
clone size: once
CDR3 protein: CASGLNLGNEQFF
CDR3 DNA: TGTGCCAGCGGCCTTAATCTGGGGAATGAGCAGTTCTTC

D gene: .
V gene: TRBV10-2
J gene: TRBJ2-7
clone size: .
CDR3 protein: CASSGRDSGQYF
CDR3 DNA: TGCGCCAGCAGTGGGCGGGATAGCGGGCAGTACTTC

D gene: .
V gene: TRBV10-2
J gene: TRBJ2-7
clone size: many
CDR3 protein: CASSERGSGYEQYF
CDR3 DNA: TGCGCCAGCAGTGAACGAGGATCGGGCTACGAGCAGTACTTC

D gene: .
V gene: TRBV19
J gene: TRBJ1-5
clone size: few
CDR3 protein: CASSRSGIRQPQHF
CDR3 DNA: TGTGCCAGTAGCAGGTCAGGGATTCGACAGCCCCAGCATTTT

D gene: .
V gene: TRBV5-4
J gene: TRBJ2-7
clone size: .
CDR3 protein: CASSLSESSYEQYF
CDR3 DNA: TGTGCCAGCAGCCTTTCTGAGAGCTCCTACGAGCAGTACTTC

D gene: .
V gene: TRBV7-2
J gene: TRBJ2-1
clone size: .
CDR3 protein: CASSLADPSYNEQFF
CDR3 DNA: TGTGCCAGCAGCTTAGCGGATCCATCCTACAATGAGCAGTTCTTC

D gene: .
V gene: TRBV5-1
J gene: TRBJ2-5
clone size: .
CDR3 protein: CASSSPRGRTQETQYF
CDR3 DNA: TGCGCCAGCAGCTCTCCGCGAGGTCGGACCCAAGAGACCCAGTACTTC

D gene: TRBD2
V gene: TRBV5-5
J gene: TRBJ2-7
clone size: .
CDR3 protein: CASRLAGTSYEQYF
CDR3 DNA: TGTGCCAGCAGACTAGCGGGTACCTCCTACGAGCAGTACTTC

D gene: TRBD2
V gene: TRBV10-3
J gene: TRBJ2-7
clone size: .
CDR3 protein: CAIRPGLALYEQYF
CDR3 DNA: TGTGCCATCAGGCCGGGACTAGCACTATACGAGCAGTACTTC

D gene: .
V gene: TRBV11-2
J gene: TRBJ2-1
clone size: few
CDR3 protein: CASSRRGDSSYNEQFF
CDR3 DNA: TGTGCCAGCAGCCGTAGGGGGGATAGCTCCTACAATGAGCAGTTCTTC

D gene: .
V gene: TRBV27
J gene: TRBJ1-5
clone size: .
CDR3 protein: CASSLSGAGNQPQHF
CDR3 DNA: TGTGCCAGCAGTTTATCGGGGGCGGGCAATCAGCCCCAGCATTTT

D gene: TRBD1
V gene: TRBV19
J gene: TRBJ1-5
clone size: .
CDR3 protein: CASTAKGQGKNQPQHF
CDR3 DNA: TGTGCCAGTACCGCGAAGGGACAGGGTAAGAATCAGCCCCAGCATTTT

D gene: TRBD1
V gene: TRBV9
J gene: TRBJ1-6
clone size: .
CDR3 protein: CASSDRGPNSPLHF
CDR3 DNA: TGTGCCAGCAGCGACAGGGGACCTAATTCACCCCTCCACTTT

D gene: .
V gene: TRBV7-2
J gene: TRBJ1-5
clone size: .
CDR3 protein: CASSLQLWQPQHF
CDR3 DNA: TGTGCCAGCAGCTTACAGTTGTGGCAGCCCCAGCATTTT

D gene: .
V gene: TRBV7-3
J gene: TRBJ2-2
clone size: .
CDR3 protein: CASSFSLAQANTGELFF
CDR3 DNA: TGTGCCAGCAGCTTCTCTCTAGCGCAGGCGAACACCGGGGAGCTGTTTTTT

D gene: .
V gene: TRBV19
J gene: TRBJ2-1
clone size: .
CDR3 protein: CASSIGQGSYNEQFF
CDR3 DNA: TGTGCCAGTAGTATTGGGCAGGGCTCCTACAATGAGCAGTTCTTC

D gene: TRBD2
V gene: TRBV6-1
J gene: TRBJ2-7
clone size: .
CDR3 protein: CASRGTSGSNEQYF
CDR3 DNA: TGTGCCAGCAGGGGGACTAGCGGGAGTAACGAGCAGTACTTC

D gene: .
V gene: TRBV19
J gene: TRBJ2-1
clone size: .
CDR3 protein: CASSKNSYNEQFF
CDR3 DNA: TGTGCCAGTAGTAAGAACTCCTACAATGAGCAGTTCTTC

D gene: .
V gene: TRBV19
J gene: TRBJ2-6
clone size: .
CDR3 protein: CASKVGTGANALTF
CDR3 DNA: TGTGCCAGTAAAGTAGGGACTGGGGCCAACGCCCTGACTTTC

D gene: TRBD1
V gene: TRBV25-1
J gene: TRBJ1-1
clone size: .
CDR3 protein: CATRDRGYTEAFF
CDR3 DNA: TGTGCCACCAGGGACAGGGGGTACACTGAAGCTTTCTTT

D gene: .
V gene: TRBV29-1
J gene: TRBJ1-4
clone size: .
CDR3 protein: CSVESGHAGTNEKLFF
CDR3 DNA: TGCAGCGTTGAATCAGGTCACGCCGGGACTAATGAAAAACTGTTTTTT

D gene: .
V gene: TRBV6-1
J gene: TRBJ1-5
clone size: .
CDR3 protein: CASSEAWMGNQPQHF
CDR3 DNA: TGTGCCAGCAGTGAAGCGTGGATGGGCAATCAGCCCCAGCATTTT

D gene: TRBD2
V gene: TRBV13
J gene: TRBJ2-1
clone size: few
CDR3 protein: CASSPRDAGGLNEQFF
CDR3 DNA: TGTGCCAGCAGCCCCAGAGACGCGGGAGGGCTCAATGAGCAGTTCTTC

D gene: .
V gene: TRBV5-6
J gene: TRBJ2-7
clone size: .
CDR3 protein: CASSLVRSSYEQYF
CDR3 DNA: TGTGCCAGCAGCTTGGTGCGGAGCTCCTACGAGCAGTACTTC

D gene: TRBD1
V gene: TRBV30
J gene: TRBJ2-7
clone size: .
CDR3 protein: CARDKPNRGIHEQYF
CDR3 DNA: TGTGCCCGCGACAAACCTAACAGGGGTATCCACGAGCAGTACTTC

D gene: TRBD1
V gene: TRBV5-6
J gene: TRBJ2-5
clone size: .
CDR3 protein: CASSLVGTGYLQLTQYF
CDR3 DNA: TGTGCCAGCAGCTTGGTGGGGACAGGGTACCTTCAGTTGACCCAGTACTTC

D gene: .
V gene: TRBV18
J gene: TRBJ1-1
clone size: .
CDR3 protein: CASSLGALDAEAFF
CDR3 DNA: TGTGCCAGCTCACTGGGGGCTTTGGACGCTGAAGCTTTCTTT

D gene: .
V gene: TRBV2
J gene: TRBJ2-5
clone size: .
CDR3 protein: CASSVYPVLETQYF
CDR3 DNA: TGTGCCAGCAGTGTCTATCCTGTGTTGGAGACCCAGTACTTC

D gene: TRBD2
V gene: TRBV28
J gene: TRBJ2-7
clone size: many
CDR3 protein: CASSPGTTVYEQYF
CDR3 DNA: TGTGCCAGTTCCCCAGGGACTACAGTCTACGAGCAGTACTTC

D gene: .
V gene: TRBV28
J gene: TRBJ2-7
clone size: .
CDR3 protein: CASREGYEQYF
CDR3 DNA: TGTGCCAGCAGAGAAGGGTACGAGCAGTACTTC

D gene: TRBD1
V gene: TRBV5-1
J gene: TRBJ2-4
clone size: .
CDR3 protein: CASSSVPTGAKNIQYF
CDR3 DNA: TGCGCCAGCAGCTCGGTCCCGACAGGGGCCAAAAACATTCAGTACTTC

D gene: TRBD1
V gene: TRBV15
J gene: TRBJ2-2
clone size: .
CDR3 protein: CATSKTGQAGELFF
CDR3 DNA: TGTGCCACCAGCAAAACTGGACAGGCCGGGGAGCTGTTTTTT

D gene: .
V gene: TRBV19
J gene: TRBJ2-2
clone size: .
CDR3 protein: CASETRQNTGELFF
CDR3 DNA: TGTGCCAGCGAAACGAGGCAGAACACCGGGGAGCTGTTTTTT

D gene: .
V gene: TRBV6-4
J gene: TRBJ2-3
clone size: .
CDR3 protein: CASSPTRNTDTQYF
CDR3 DNA: TGTGCCAGCAGCCCTACTAGAAACACAGATACGCAGTATTTT

D gene: .
V gene: TRBV7-9
J gene: TRBJ1-5
clone size: few
CDR3 protein: CASSLALGRPQHF
CDR3 DNA: TGTGCCAGCAGCTTAGCGTTAGGGAGGCCCCAGCATTTT

D gene: .
V gene: TRBV30
J gene: TRBJ1-5
clone size: once
CDR3 protein: CALTGLVTSTDTQHF
CDR3 DNA: TGTGCCCTGACAGGACTGGTTACTAGCACAGATACGCAGCATTTT

D gene: .
V gene: TRBV29-1
J gene: TRBJ2-7
clone size: .
CDR3 protein: CSVALQGRYEQYF
CDR3 DNA: TGCAGCGTTGCCCTTCAGGGGAGGTACGAGCAGTACTTC

D gene: TRBD1
V gene: TRBV5-1
J gene: TRBJ1-4
clone size: .
CDR3 protein: CASSYSDQGAGEKLFF
CDR3 DNA: TGCGCCAGCAGCTACTCAGACCAGGGGGCAGGGGAAAAACTGTTTTTT